Each of the 32 T cell receptor beta chains below was sequenced from the same sample in a study of regulatory dendritic cells for organ transplantation. Here immunoSEQ multiplex PCR was the method, and the copy in TCRdb shows in-frame clones only, minus some. The sample has about 30,000 clones; 85% to 90% are singletons. The specimen was naive CD4+ T cells from blood. Subset described: CD45RA+ naive T cells. The receptors were sampled from a human donor in good health.

The chain employs TRBV28 and TRBJ1-1; D might be TRBD1 (6 bases). Germline V lookup: CDR1 MDHEN, CDR2 SYDVKM. The CDR3 is 18 amino acids. V lost 4 bases, J lost 1 base, and 22 bases lay in between. The DNA of the CDR3 is TGTGCCAGCAGTTATTGGGAAAAGGACAGACGGCGGAACACTGAAGCTTTCTTT. Protein sequence: CASSYWEKDRRRNTEAFF.

This clone has a single count. The chain links TRBV11-2 to TRBJ2-3; 11 bases match TRBD2. CDR3 length: 15 amino acids. Per the germline V gene, CDR1 is SGHAT and CDR2 is FQNNGV. Trimming took 5 bases from V and 14 from J; bases not matched to a gene: 15. The CDR3 sequence: CASSPPPPASGGRYF. The CDR3 nucleotides read TGTGCCAGCAGCCCACCCCCCCCGGCTAGCGGGGGGAGGTATTTT.

The chain uses TRBV30 and TRBJ2-7; D remains unclear. Trimming removed 5 bases at V and 0 bases at J, with 11 bases between. The CDR3 length is 13 residues. Germline-derived CDR1 and CDR2 are GTSNPN and SVGIG (reference sequence). This chain's CDR3 is CAWGRVSSYEQYF. As DNA, the CDR3 is TGTGCCTGGGGCCGGGTGAGCTCCTACGAGCAGTACTTC.

This rearrangement joins TRBV11-3 to TRBJ2-1; TRBD1 might be the D (7 bases). The CDR3 is 18 amino acids. Trimming removed 3 bases from V and 9 bases from J, with 27 bases in between. The germline CDR1 and CDR2 sequences are SGHNT and YENEEA. The DNA of the CDR3 is TGTGCCAGCAGCTTTTCCCTACAGGGGACTTTATTTCCGAGTGAGCAGTTCTTC. It translates to CASSFSLQGTLFPSEQFF.

This rearrangement joins TRBV18 to TRBJ1-4; D gene unclear. There are 15 residues in the CDR3. CDR1 KGHSH and CDR2 LQKENI come from the germline V gene. V was cut by 0 bases and J by 7 bases, with 12 bases left in between. CDR3 sequence reads: CASSPPASGGEKLFF. Written as DNA, the CDR3 is TGTGCCAGCTCACCACCGGCATCGGGTGGTGAAAAACTGTTTTTT. Combining the CDR3 with reference TRBV18 and TRBJ1-4 gives the whole variable domain NAGVMQNPRHLVRRRGQEARLRCSPMKGHSHVYWYRQLPEEGLKFMVYLQKENIIDESGMPKERFSAEFPKEGPSILRIQQVVRGDSAAYFCASSPPASGGEKLFFGSGTQLSVL.

The CDR3 is CASSLGTGQGDGYTF. CDR3 DNA: TGTGCCAGCAGCTTAGGGACGGGACAGGGAGACGGCTACACCTTC. This chain connects TRBV7-2 to TRBJ1-2; TRBD1 matches at 9 bases. The CDR3 sequence is 15 residues long. In germline, CDR1 is SGHTA, CDR2 FQGNSA. V shed 1 base, J shed 8 bases, and the junction held 8 bases outside the gene matches.

The chain uses TRBV7-9 and TRBJ2-3; 9 bases are shared with TRBD1. The length of the CDR3 is 17 residues. The germline V gene encodes CDR1 SEHNR and CDR2 FQNEAQ (reference sequence). With 4 bases clipped from V and 2 bases from J, the junction kept 10 bases outside the gene matches. CDR3 coding DNA: TGTGCCAGCAGCTCGACCCCCGGGACAGGGAACACAGATACGCAGTATTTT. It specifies CASSSTPGTGNTDTQYF.

The V call is TRBV6-5, the J call TRBJ2-1, with unresolved D. The CDR3 has 15 amino acids. Trimming removed 0 bases from V and 0 bases from J, with 6 bases in between. The germline gives CDR1 MNHEY, CDR2 SVGAGI. CDR3 DNA sequence: TGTGCCAGCAGTTACTCGGGCAGCTCCTACAATGAGCAGTTCTTC. It yields the protein CASSYSGSSYNEQFF.

The V gene is TRBV6-5, the J gene TRBJ1-1; 8 nucleotides match TRBD1. V dropped 4 bases and J dropped 5; count of bases not matched to a gene: 12. The length of the CDR3 is 16 residues. Germline lookup yields CDR1 MNHEY and CDR2 SVGAGI. CDR3 in amino acids: CASSSQAGGLGTEAFF. CDR3 in DNA: TGTGCCAGCAGTTCCCAAGCAGGGGGCCTGGGGACTGAAGCTTTCTTT.

The CDR3 is CASSQDNSGILGEQYF. The CDR3 region has the DNA TGCGCCAGCAGCCAAGATAATAGCGGGATCTTGGGCGAGCAGTACTTC. The chain combines TRBV4-1 with TRBJ2-7, with 8 bases that match TRBD2. Trimming cost V 0 bases and J 6 bases; bases outside gene matches: 10. There are 16 residues in the CDR3. Germline V gives CDR1 MGHRA, CDR2 YSYEKL.

The rearrangement joins TRBV4-3 to TRBJ2-2; 9 bases map to TRBD1. CDR1 is LGHNA, CDR2 YSLEER, per germline. Unmatched junction bases numbered 5, after V lost 2 bases and J lost 4 bases. The CDR3 extends over 16 amino acids. CDR3 nucleotides: TGCGCCAGCAGCCAATGGACAGGGGTGGGCACCGGGGAGCTGTTTTTT. Its protein product is CASSQWTGVGTGELFF.

V usage is TRBV15 and J usage is TRBJ2-7; D uncertain. The ends were cut back, 1 base at V and 1 base at J, with 11 bases in the middle. Germline CDR1 LNHNV, CDR2 YYDKDF (reference sequence). The CDR3 has 15 amino acids. As DNA, the CDR3 is TGTGCCACCAGCAGAGCGGCGGCACAATCCTACGAGCAGTACTTC. Translation: CATSRAAAQSYEQYF.

This sequence joins TRBV19 and TRBJ1-5; weak D call: TRBD1 (5 bases). CDR3 length: 15 amino acids. V lost 5 bases and J lost 2, with 13 bases in between. Germline V gene sequence: CDR1 LNHDA, CDR2 SQIVND (reference sequence). The CDR3 coding sequence is TGTGCCAGTAGTGGATACCGGGACGGCAATCAGCCCCAGCATTTT. Translating gives CASSGYRDGNQPQHF.

The gene calls are TRBV2 and TRBJ1-2, with TRBD1 matching over 9 bases. The CDR3 is 15 amino acids. CDR1 SNHLY and CDR2 FYNNEI come from the germline V gene. V gave up 2 bases and J gave up 0 bases; unmatched junction bases: 1. CDR3 protein: CASSERTGANYGYTF. CDR3 bases: TGTGCCAGCAGTGAAAGGACAGGGGCTAACTATGGCTACACCTTC. The full variable domain, in which reference TRBV2 and TRBJ1-2 provide the parts outside the CDR3, is EPEVTQTPSHQVTQMGQEVILRCVPISNHLYFYWYRQILGQKVEFLVSFYNNEISEKSEIFDDQFSVERPDGSNFTLKIRSTKLEDSAMYFCASSERTGANYGYTFGSGTRLTVV.

This chain links TRBV18 with TRBJ1-4; D possibly corresponds to TRBD1 (5 bases). V was trimmed by 4 bases and J by 5 bases, leaving 14 bases between them. CDR1 is KGHSH and CDR2 is LQKENI in the germline V gene. The CDR3 sequence is 15 residues long. CDR3 residues: CASSRQRPSNEKLFF. The CDR3 nucleotides read TGTGCCAGCTCACGACAGCGTCCGTCAAATGAAAAACTGTTTTTT.

This clone is a singleton in its sample. The chain joins TRBV7-3 to TRBJ2-1, with D possibly being TRBD1 (5 bases). The ends were cut back, 0 bases at V and 7 bases at J, with 13 bases in the middle. This CDR3 comprises 15 residues. Germline V gene lookup returns CDR1 SGHTA and CDR2 FQGTGA. CDR3 nucleotide sequence: TGTGCCAGCAGCTTAACCAGGGCTCGCCGTAATGAGCAGTTCTTC. Residues: CASSLTRARRNEQFF.

This clone was observed once. The chain links TRBV7-2 to TRBJ1-2, with 9 nucleotides matching TRBD1. The CDR3 spans 16 residues. Germline-derived CDR1 and CDR2 are SGHTA and FQGNSA. V lost 8 bases, J lost 5 bases, and 15 bases stayed unmatched. CDR3 region: CASRKMTGGALYGYTF. The CDR3 nucleotides read TGTGCCAGCCGAAAAATGACAGGGGGGGCTCTATATGGCTACACCTTC.

The V and J genes are TRBV12-1 and TRBJ1-4; the DNA was not used to check the table's D call, TRBD1. TRBV12-1 is designated a pseudogene. The CDR3 extends over 14 amino acids. The DNA of the CDR3 is TGTGCCAGCACCTACGGACAGGGAGGAGAAAAACTGTTTTTT. Residues: CASTYGQGGEKLFF.

This sequence joins TRBV5-4 and TRBJ2-5; maybe TRBD2 (5 bases). The germline V and J ends were trimmed by 1 base and 0 bases, with 7 bases remaining between them. The CDR3 is made up of 14 amino acids. Germline CDR1 and CDR2: SGHNT and YYREEE (reference sequence). The CDR3 region has the DNA TGTGCCAGCAGCTTGAAGGACTACCAAGAGACCCAGTACTTC. The encoded protein is CASSLKDYQETQYF.

This clone came up once. This chain joins TRBV4-1 and TRBJ2-7, with 12 nucleotides matching TRBD1. Unmatched junction bases numbered 4, after V lost 5 bases and J lost 5 bases. The CDR3 covers 14 residues. Germline V gene lookup returns CDR1 MGHRA and CDR2 YSYEKL. The CDR3 loop is CASSTRDRGHEQYF. CDR3 in DNA: TGCGCCAGCAGCACCCGGGACAGGGGGCACGAGCAGTACTTC.

This sequence joins TRBV7-2 and TRBJ2-3; TRBD2 aligns across 8 bases. The CDR3 extends over 14 amino acids. Looked up from germline, CDR1 is SGHTA and CDR2 is FQGNSA. V lost 5 bases to trimming and J lost 3 bases; unmatched junction nucleotides: 4. CDR3 DNA sequence: TGTGCCAGCAGCAGACTAGCGCTGACAGATACGCAGTATTTT. Its protein is CASSRLALTDTQYF.

The J gene is TRBJ2-7, the V gene TRBV5-1; 8 bases map to TRBD1. The length of the CDR3 is 15 residues. In germline, CDR1 is SGHRS, CDR2 YFSETQ. Unmatched junction bases numbered 16, after V lost 7 bases and J lost 7 bases. The CDR3 spells CASQPVMTGVGEQYF. The CDR3 DNA reads as TGCGCCAGCCAACCTGTTATGACAGGGGTGGGGGAGCAGTACTTC.

This clone appeared a single time. The chain employs TRBV6-4 and TRBJ1-6; D uncertain. Trimming pared 5 bases from V and 9 bases from J, leaving 11 bases between. The CDR3 is made up of 13 amino acids. The germline CDR1 and CDR2 sequences are MRHNA and SNTAGT. CDR3 sequence reads: CASSRTSVSPLHF. DNA of the CDR3: TGTGCCAGCAGTCGGACCTCAGTTTCACCCCTCCACTTT.

The chain employs TRBV12-5 and TRBJ1-2, with D unresolved. V was pared by 2 bases and J by 8 bases, with 12 bases between. The CDR3 loop spans 13 amino acids. CDR1 and CDR2 (germline): LGHNT, FRNRAP. The CDR3 sequence is CASGLHQTGGYTF. DNA of the CDR3: TGTGCTAGTGGTTTGCACCAAACTGGGGGCTACACCTTC.

In its sample, this clone was seen once. The V and J genes are TRBV28 and TRBJ1-1; tentatively, D is TRBD1 (5 bases). V was clipped by 5 bases and J by 0 bases, with 7 bases between them. This CDR3 comprises 13 residues. Germline V gives CDR1 MDHEN, CDR2 SYDVKM. The CDR3 nucleotides read TGTGCCAGCAGTCCGGGACTGAACACTGAAGCTTTCTTT. Its translation: CASSPGLNTEAFF.

The rearrangement links TRBV4-3 to TRBJ2-5, with unresolved D. Germline V gene lookup returns CDR1 LGHNA and CDR2 YSLEER. The V gene lost 4 bases and the J gene lost 0 bases, with 9 bases spanning the gap. This CDR3 is 14 amino acids long. The CDR3 is CASSRGGYQETQYF. The CDR3 DNA sequence: TGCGCCAGCAGCCGAGGCGGTTACCAAGAGACCCAGTACTTC.

The rearrangement uses TRBV4-3 and TRBJ2-2, with 8 positions matching TRBD1. CDR1 and CDR2 (germline): LGHNA, YSLEER. This CDR3 has 16 residues. Germline trimming cut 5 bases from V and 1 base from J; bases unmatched to any gene: 6. The DNA for the CDR3 is TGCGCCAGCAGCGGAACCGGGACAGGGAACACCGGGGAGCTGTTTTTT. It yields the protein CASSGTGTGNTGELFF.

The V call is TRBV19, the J call TRBJ1-1; 7 bases map to TRBD1. V lost 3 bases and J lost 6; bases outside the gene matches: 4. This CDR3 region has 13 residues. Germline CDR1 LNHDA, CDR2 SQIVND (reference sequence). The CDR3 sequence is CASSIDRAAEAFF. CDR3 bases: TGTGCCAGTAGTATCGACAGGGCCGCTGAAGCTTTCTTT.

The chain has TRBV30 and TRBJ2-7, with 10 bases that match TRBD1. The ends lost 1 base at V and 2 bases at J; junction bases unmatched: 5. The CDR3 consists of 15 residues. Germline CDR1 and CDR2: GTSNPN and SVGIG (reference sequence). The CDR3 DNA sequence: TGTGCCTGGAGTGGGGGGACAGGGGCGACCTACGAGCAGTACTTC. It yields the protein CAWSGGTGATYEQYF.

J is TRBJ1-1 and V is TRBV9; D uncertain. Trimming removed 4 bases from V and 1 base from J, with 8 bases in between. This CDR3 region has 13 residues. Germline CDR1 and CDR2: SGDLS and YYNGEE. CDR3 sequence reads: CASSTGPNTEAFF. CDR3 sequence (DNA): TGTGCCAGCAGCACTGGACCGAACACTGAAGCTTTCTTT.

The sample holds a few counts of this clone. The CDR3 DNA is TGTGCCAGCAGGACCATACTGACTAAGTATTTT. This translates into CASRTILTKYF. The gene calls are TRBV2 and TRBJ2-3, with D perhaps matching TRBD2 (5 bases). Germline values: CDR1 SNHLY, CDR2 FYNNEI. Trimming pared 6 bases from V and 13 bases from J, leaving 14 bases between. The CDR3 has 11 residues.

The chain uses TRBV6-4 and TRBJ1-2; 9 bases match TRBD1. The ends lost 6 bases at V and 6 bases at J; junction bases unmatched: 5. Per germline, CDR1 MRHNA and CDR2 SNTAGT. This CDR3 has 13 amino acids. In nucleotides, the CDR3 is TGTGCCAGCAGCGGGACAGGGATTAATGGCTACACCTTC. Protein sequence: CASSGTGINGYTF.